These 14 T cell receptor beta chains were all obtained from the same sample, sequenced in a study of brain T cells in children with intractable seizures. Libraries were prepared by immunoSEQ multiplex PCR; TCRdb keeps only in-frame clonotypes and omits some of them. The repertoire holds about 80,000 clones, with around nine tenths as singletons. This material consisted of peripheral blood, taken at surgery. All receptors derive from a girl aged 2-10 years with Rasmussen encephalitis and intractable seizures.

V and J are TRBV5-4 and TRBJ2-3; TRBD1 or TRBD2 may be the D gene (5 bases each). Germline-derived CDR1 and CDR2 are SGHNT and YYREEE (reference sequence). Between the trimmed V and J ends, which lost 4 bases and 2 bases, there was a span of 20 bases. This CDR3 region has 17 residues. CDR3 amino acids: CASSALERGTYTDTQYF. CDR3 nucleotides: TGTGCCAGCAGCGCATTGGAGAGGGGCACTTACACAGATACGCAGTATTTT.

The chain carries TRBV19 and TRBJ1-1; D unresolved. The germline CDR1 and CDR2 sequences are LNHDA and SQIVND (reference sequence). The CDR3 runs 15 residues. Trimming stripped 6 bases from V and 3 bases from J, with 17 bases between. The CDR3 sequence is CASRLDRDGHTEAFF. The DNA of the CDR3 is TGTGCCAGTAGACTCGACCGAGACGGCCACACTGAAGCTTTCTTT.

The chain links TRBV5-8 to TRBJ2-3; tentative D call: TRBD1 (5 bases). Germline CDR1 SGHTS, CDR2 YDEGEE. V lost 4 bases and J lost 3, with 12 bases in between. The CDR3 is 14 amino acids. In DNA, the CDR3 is TGTGCCAGCAGCCCCGGGTCAGGGACAGATACGCAGTATTTT. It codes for CASSPGSGTDTQYF.

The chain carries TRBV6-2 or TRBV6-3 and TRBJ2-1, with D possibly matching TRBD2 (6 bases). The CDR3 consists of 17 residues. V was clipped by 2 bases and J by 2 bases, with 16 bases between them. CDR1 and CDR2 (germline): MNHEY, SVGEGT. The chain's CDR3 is CASSYRGGRSTYNEQFF. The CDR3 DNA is TGTGCCAGCAGTTACCGTGGGGGGAGAAGCACCTACAATGAGCAGTTCTTC.

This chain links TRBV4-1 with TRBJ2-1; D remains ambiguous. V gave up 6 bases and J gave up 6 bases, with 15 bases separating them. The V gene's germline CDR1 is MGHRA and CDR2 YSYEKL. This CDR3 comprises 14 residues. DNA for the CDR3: TGCGCCAGCAGGGTGAGTTCTTTGAGCAATGAGCAGTTCTTC. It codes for CASRVSSLSNEQFF.

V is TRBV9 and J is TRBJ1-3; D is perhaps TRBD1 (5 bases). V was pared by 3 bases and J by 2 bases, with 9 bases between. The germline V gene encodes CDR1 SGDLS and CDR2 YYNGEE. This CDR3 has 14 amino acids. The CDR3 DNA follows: TGTGCCAGCAGCGCAGGGACCCCTGGAAACACCATATATTTT. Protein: CASSAGTPGNTIYF.

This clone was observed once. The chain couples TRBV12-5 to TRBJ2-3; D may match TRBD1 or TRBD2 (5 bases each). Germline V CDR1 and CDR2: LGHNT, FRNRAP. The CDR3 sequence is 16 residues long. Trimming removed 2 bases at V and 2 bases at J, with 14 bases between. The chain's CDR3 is CASGLRGTSDTDTQYF. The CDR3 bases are TGTGCTAGTGGTTTGAGAGGGACCAGCGACACAGATACGCAGTATTTT.

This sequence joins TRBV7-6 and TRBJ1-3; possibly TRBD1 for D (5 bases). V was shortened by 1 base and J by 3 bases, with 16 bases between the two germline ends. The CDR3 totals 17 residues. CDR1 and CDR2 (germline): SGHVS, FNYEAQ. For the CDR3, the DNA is TGTGCCAGCAGCTTAGTCGGGGACTCTCTGAATGGAAACACCATATATTTT. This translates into CASSLVGDSLNGNTIYF.

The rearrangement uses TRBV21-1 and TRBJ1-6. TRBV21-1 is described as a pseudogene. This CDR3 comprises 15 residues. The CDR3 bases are TGTGCCAGCAGCGAGCGAACAGAAGATAATTCACCCCTCCACTTT. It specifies CASSERTEDNSPLHF.

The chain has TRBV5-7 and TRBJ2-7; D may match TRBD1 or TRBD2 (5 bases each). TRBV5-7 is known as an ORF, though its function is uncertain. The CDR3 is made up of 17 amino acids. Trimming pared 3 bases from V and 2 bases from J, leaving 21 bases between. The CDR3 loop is CASSWDDLVLTTYEQYF. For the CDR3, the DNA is TGTGCCAGCAGCTGGGACGATCTAGTGCTTACCACCTACGAGCAGTACTTC.

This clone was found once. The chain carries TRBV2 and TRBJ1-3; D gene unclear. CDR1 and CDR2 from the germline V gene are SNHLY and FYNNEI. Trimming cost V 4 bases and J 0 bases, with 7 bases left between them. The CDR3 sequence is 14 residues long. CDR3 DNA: TGTGCCAGCAGTGTACGGAGCTCTGGAAACACCATATATTTT. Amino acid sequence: CASSVRSSGNTIYF. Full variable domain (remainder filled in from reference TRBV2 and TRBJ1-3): EPEVTQTPSHQVTQMGQEVILRCVPISNHLYFYWYRQILGQKVEFLVSFYNNEISEKSEIFDDQFSVERPDGSNFTLKIRSTKLEDSAMYFCASSVRSSGNTIYFGEGSWLTVV.

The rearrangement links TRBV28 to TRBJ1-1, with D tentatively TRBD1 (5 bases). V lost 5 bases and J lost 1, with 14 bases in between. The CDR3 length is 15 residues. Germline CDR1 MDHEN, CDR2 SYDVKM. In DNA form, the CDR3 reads TGTGCCAGCAGTCCCCAAGGGACCGAGAACACTGAAGCTTTCTTT. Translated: CASSPQGTENTEAFF. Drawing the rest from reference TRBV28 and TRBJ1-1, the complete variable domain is DVKVTQSSRYLVKRTGEKVFLECVQDMDHENMFWYRQDPGLGLRLIYFSYDVKMKEKGDIPEGYSVSREKKERFSLILESASTNQTSMYLCASSPQGTENTEAFFGQGTRLTVV.

The CDR3 DNA is TGTGCCAGCAGTTTAAAAAGTCGGGGTAGGCTCGGGGAAGGCTACACCTTC. It translates to CASSLKSRGRLGEGYTF. The chain recombines TRBV27 with TRBJ1-2; no firm D call. Germline V lookup: CDR1 MNHEY, CDR2 SMNVEV (reference sequence). V lost 2 bases and J lost 8, with 24 bases in between. This CDR3 has 17 residues.

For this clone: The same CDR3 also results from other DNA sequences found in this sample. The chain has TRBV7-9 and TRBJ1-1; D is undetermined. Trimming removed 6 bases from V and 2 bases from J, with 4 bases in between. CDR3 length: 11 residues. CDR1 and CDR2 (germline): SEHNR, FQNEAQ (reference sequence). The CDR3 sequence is CASSLNTEAFF. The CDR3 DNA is TGTGCCAGCAGTTTAAACACTGAAGCTTTCTTT.